This T cell receptor (beta chain) was sequenced in a study of T-cell memory formation after mild COVID-19. About the study: TCR clusters showed largely donor specificity.

The CDR3 has 13 residues. V was pared by 2 bases and J by 10 bases, with 3 bases of the junction left unmatched. Per germline, CDR1 MNHEY and CDR2 SVGAGI. Whole-study results and caveats: Largely, contracting CD4+ clones fell within CM and EM, and contracting CD8+ clones within EMRA. Confirmation was lacking for SARS-CoV-2 specificity of second-wave clones that peaked on day 37.

The table lists this clonotype with a few counts. The antigen is not known. 5'RACE primed from the constant segment yielded TCR alpha and TCR beta cDNA libraries bearing sample barcodes and UMIs. TCRdb itself ran the 5' RACE reads through MiXCR, one entry per CDR3 protein. The sample records under 350,000 distinct CDR3 sequences, about 17% being singletons. Sequenced material: PBMCs or a T cell subset sorted from them (not recorded which). The TCR sequence derives from a man younger than 30 who had mild COVID-19 (a few samples of this study predate the infection). Cell type and time point are not known. This chain joins TRBV6-5 and TRBJ2-3; TRBD2 matches 10 bases. Here the CDR3 DNA reads TGTGCCAGCAGTTACCAGCGGGGGGGCCCGCAGTATTTT. Translating gives CASSYQRGGPQYF.